The rows below give T cell receptor beta chains drawn from one sample of a study of response to subunit inactivated influenza vaccine. One entry per CDR3 protein, called by TCRdb with MiXCR from the RT-PCR reads. The sample includes roughly 760,000 distinct CDR3 sequences, about 20% of them seen just once. The sequencing here drew on PBMCs from blood, taken 5 days after vaccination. These receptors were collected from a man over 45 who received an inactivated influenza vaccine. The CDR3 runs from the conserved cysteine through the conserved F or W. Clone size, where shown, is once, few, many, or a class for clones that have expanded.

many	TRBV11-2	CASSLVRGYEQYF
few	TRBV12-3/TRBV12-4	CASSKDRGMIYEQYF
.	TRBV20-1	CSAAAGGLYNEQFF
.	TRBV20-1	CSARDSQTVVRGNTEAFF
many	TRBV7-6	CASSFFAGDLGDEQFF
.	TRBV11-3	CASSLVRGANEQFF
.	TRBV28	CASSRQAFLGNEQFF
.	TRBV12-3/TRBV12-4	CASSLSGVAEQYF
.	TRBV7-2	CASSFQFAGETQYF
many	TRBV2	CASSLDGQPQHF
.	TRBV11-2	CASSLVSRSGAASYNEQFF
.	TRBV7-9	CASSSVLSRGRETQYF
.	TRBV6-1	CASTSGTSYNEQFF
many	TRBV7-2	CASSLGVLAETDTQYF
few	TRBV7-9	CASSLVSPNEQFF
few	TRBV6-2/TRBV6-3	CASSSPWGQGLVNEQFF
few	TRBV4-3	CASSQAFSETQYF
few	TRBV4-3	CASSQDTGTRSPHEKLFF
once	TRBV20-1	CSAIREVRGLYGYTF
.	TRBV7-7	CASSKDRATGELFF
few	TRBV5-6	CASSQTYPGSSYNEQFF
.	TRBV12-3/TRBV12-4	CASTTGDGYTF
.	TRBV20-1	CSAKQGPTDTQYF
few	TRBV6-1	CASSEGGVGRLYF
few	TRBV12-3/TRBV12-4	CASTSGGSQPQHF
.	TRBV5-1	CASANSDRTAEQFF
.	TRBV20-1	CSALSNRGNNMNTEAFF
few	TRBV15	CATSRDRGIEYYEQYF
.	TRBV28	CASNPGGTEAFF
once	TRBV9	CASSAGHTDTQYF
.	TRBV5-1	CASSSGSTFEQYF
few	TRBV5-1	CASSSAGGGGNTIYF
.	TRBV3-1	CASSQGSSAGEQYF
.	TRBV6-5	CASSWTSRFPNTGELFF
few	TRBV20-1	CSARGFASDQETQYF
.	TRBV18	CASSPLSRSNQEYYEQYF
few	TRBV5-1	CASSWTGSVKTQYF
.	TRBV7-9	CASSTGQGAITTDTQYF
.	TRBV4-1	CASSQVRGAEQYF
few	TRBV10-3	CSIQRASSYEQYF
many	TRBV5-1	CASSSRGGSNEQFF
.	TRBV25-1	CASTDRGSYEQYF
few	TRBV7-2	CASSQQVNEQFF
.	TRBV27	CASSLYKHTEAFF
.	TRBV7-8	CASSLPRVANVLTF
.	TRBV6-2/TRBV6-3	CASSYPQFYTEAFF
.	TRBV4-2	CASSPGQGDWYGYTF
.	TRBV6-5	CASSSGERQYF
few	TRBV18	CASSPGGPGYTF
few	TRBV6-1	CASTKGGSNQPQHF
.	TRBV11-2	CASSLRQELLDNEQFF